This T cell receptor beta chain is drawn from a study of OX40 agonist ivuxolimab in advanced cancers. Overall study context: Having had anti-PD-1, anti-PD-L1 or anti-CTLA-4 therapy before was allowed, and under 50% had some.

Findings and caveats of the study: Averaged across samples, CD8+ T cells carried more expanded clones than CD4+ did.

This clone was seen only once. The target antigen is unknown. In germline, CDR1 is SNHLY, CDR2 FYNNEI. The CDR3 has 15 residues. With V trimmed by 8 bases and J by 3 bases, 10 bases remained unmatched. Sequenced by immunoSEQ multiplex PCR; TCRdb stores in-frame clones only, minus some. Found here are tens of thousands of clones, roughly 88% of them singletons; the top ten hold around 2.7%. V and J are TRBV2 and TRBJ1-5, with 7 nucleotides matching TRBD1. The receptor was derived from an adult with an advanced solid tumor such as melanoma, head and neck, liver or kidney cancer. Sequenced material: CD4+ or CD8+ T cells sorted from blood, taken in a trial of the OX40 agonist ivuxolimab. The CDR3 is CASGTPGQINQPQHF. The DNA of the CDR3 is TGTGCCAGCGGAACTCCGGGACAGATCAATCAGCCCCAGCATTTT.